The source of this T cell receptor (beta chain) is a study of post-analysis software for immune sequencing data (dated by TCRdb to about 2015). Context from the whole study: The recorded disease courses included relapsing-remitting, secondary progressive and progressive-relapsing multiple sclerosis, and some patients had no subtype annotation. The multiple sclerosis patient repertoires were compared with roughly twelve previously published healthy control repertoires from donors aged 6 to 25 years. A subset of samples was prepared in parallel using single-end sample barcoding, then pooled and co-amplified after Illumina adapter ligation.

The investigation overall reported the following: Normalized Chao1 diversity was significantly lower in multiple sclerosis patients than controls, suggesting substantial peripheral T-cell clonal expansion. Direct clustering with F measure revealed strong co-clustering of samples prepared in the same batch, which led to a batch-effect correction. Four or five TRBV segments, including TRBV5-6, TRBV5-1 and TRBV20-1, were significantly more frequent in patients than controls. The multiple sclerosis patient group was slightly younger than the control group.

The CDR3 has 16 amino acids, counting the end cysteine and phenylalanine. The DNA shown is the 48-base CDR3, in frame from base 1. V drops 6 bases and J drops 4 bases, leaving 19 bases in between. This clonotype was observed a few times. Its target antigen remains unknown. Base quality data are lacking; no much larger clone is found one base away. To demonstrate the VDJtools post-analysis software, TCR beta repertoires were profiled from the peripheral blood of about 13 young patients with multiple sclerosis. The patients with multiple sclerosis were children and adolescents between roughly 6 and 15 years of age. Library preparation employed PCR. Instrument on record: Illumina HiSeq 2500. To reduce PCR and sequencing biases, unique molecular identifiers were incorporated into the TCR beta cDNA libraries. Per 1 to 10 million input T cells, some 500,000 cDNA molecules were obtained, such that each molecule approximated one T cell. Patient libraries were prepared and sequenced with the same protocol used for the earlier healthy control dataset. Samples belonging to the same batch were prepared together, multiplexed and sequenced on a shared HiSeq lane. The paper's data handling went like this. MIGEC handled the raw barcoded reads, throwing out single-read molecular identifier groups before consensus assembly and CDR3 extraction. VDJtools was used for post-analysis of the clonotype tables, and diversity was normalized by down-sampling every dataset to the size of the smallest sample. In repertoire overlap clustering, CDR3 amino acid sequences, but not nucleotide sequences, were matched to correct batch-related cross-sample contamination. TCRdb reworked the public reads: Q25 trimming with fastp, MiXCR clone assembly, productive beta chains retained. Rows with a matching CDR3 protein are joined into one entry that keeps the most common DNA and genes. TCRdb, rather than the study authors, made the V and J calls. Across this sample there are around 710,000 distinct CDR3 sequences, with 35% to 55% seen only once. Roughly 4.4% of the sample goes to the ten largest clones.

The receptor was derived from a girl under 18 with multiple sclerosis. The receptor chain draws on TRBV12-3 or TRBV12-4 and TRBJ2-1; the D gene is not confidently resolved. Source material: blood. Read as DNA, the sequence is TGTGCCAGCAGCCTCCGGATCGTGGCGCGGTACAATGAGCAGTTCTTC. Its protein reads: CASSLRIVARYNEQFF.